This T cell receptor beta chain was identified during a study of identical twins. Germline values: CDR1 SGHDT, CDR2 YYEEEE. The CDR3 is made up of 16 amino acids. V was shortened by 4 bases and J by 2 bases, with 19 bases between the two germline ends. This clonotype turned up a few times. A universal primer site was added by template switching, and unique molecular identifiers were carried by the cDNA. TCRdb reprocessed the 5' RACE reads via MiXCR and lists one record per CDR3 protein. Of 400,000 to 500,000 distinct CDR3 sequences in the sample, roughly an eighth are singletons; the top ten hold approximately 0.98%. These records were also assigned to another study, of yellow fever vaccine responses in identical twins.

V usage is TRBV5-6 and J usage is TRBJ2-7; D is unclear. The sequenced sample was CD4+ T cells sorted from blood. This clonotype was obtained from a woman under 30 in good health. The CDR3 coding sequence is TGTGCCAGCAGCGGGGTGGTTTCTAGGCCTACCTACGAGCAGTACTTC. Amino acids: CASSGVVSRPTYEQYF.